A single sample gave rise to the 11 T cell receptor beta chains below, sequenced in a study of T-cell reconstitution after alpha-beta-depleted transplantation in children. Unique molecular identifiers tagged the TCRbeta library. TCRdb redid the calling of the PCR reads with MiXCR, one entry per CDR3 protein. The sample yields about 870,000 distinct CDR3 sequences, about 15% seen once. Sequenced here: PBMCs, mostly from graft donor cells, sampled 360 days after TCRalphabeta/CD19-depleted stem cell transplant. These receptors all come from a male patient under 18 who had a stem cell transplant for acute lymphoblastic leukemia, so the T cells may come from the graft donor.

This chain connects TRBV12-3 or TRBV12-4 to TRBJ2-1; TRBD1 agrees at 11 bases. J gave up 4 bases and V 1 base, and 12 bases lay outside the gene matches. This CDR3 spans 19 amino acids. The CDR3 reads CASSLVRGQGETPYNEQFF. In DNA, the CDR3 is TGTGCCAGCAGTTTAGTCCGGGGACAGGGGGAAACCCCTTACAATGAGCAGTTCTTC.

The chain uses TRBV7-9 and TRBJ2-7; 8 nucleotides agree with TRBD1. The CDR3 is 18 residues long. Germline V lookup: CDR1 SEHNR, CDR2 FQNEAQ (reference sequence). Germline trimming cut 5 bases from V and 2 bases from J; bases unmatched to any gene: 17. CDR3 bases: TGTGCCAGCAGCCCCATGCAGGGACAGGATAGGGGCGCCTACGAGCAGTACTTC. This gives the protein CASSPMQGQDRGAYEQYF.

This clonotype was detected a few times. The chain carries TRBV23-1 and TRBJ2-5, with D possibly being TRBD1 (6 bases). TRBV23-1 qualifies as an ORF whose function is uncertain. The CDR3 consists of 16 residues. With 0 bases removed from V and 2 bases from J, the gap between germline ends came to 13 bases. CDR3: CASSQSGTGNQETQYF. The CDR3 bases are TGCGCCAGCAGTCAATCGGGCACAGGGAATCAAGAGACCCAGTACTTC.

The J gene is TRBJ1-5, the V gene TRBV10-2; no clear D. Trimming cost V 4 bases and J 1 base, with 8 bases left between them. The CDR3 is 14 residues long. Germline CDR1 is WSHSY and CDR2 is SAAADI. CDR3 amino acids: CASSVSGSNQPQHF. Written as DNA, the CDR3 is TGCGCCAGCAGTGTGTCGGGGAGCAATCAGCCCCAGCATTTT.

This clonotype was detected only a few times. CDR3 loop: CASSHTSYGYTF. The CDR3 DNA sequence: TGCGCCAGCAGCCATACTTCTTATGGCTACACCTTC. The chain recombines TRBV4-1 with TRBJ1-2; no clear D gene. CDR3 length: 12 residues. V shed 3 bases and J shed 5 bases, with 7 bases lying between them. CDR1 is MGHRA and CDR2 is YSYEKL in the germline V gene.

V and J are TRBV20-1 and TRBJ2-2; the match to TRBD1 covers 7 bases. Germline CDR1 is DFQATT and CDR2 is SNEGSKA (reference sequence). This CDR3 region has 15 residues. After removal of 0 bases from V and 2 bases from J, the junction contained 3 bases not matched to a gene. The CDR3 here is CSARDKGANTGELFF. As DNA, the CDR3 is TGCAGTGCTAGAGATAAGGGGGCCAACACCGGGGAGCTGTTTTTT.

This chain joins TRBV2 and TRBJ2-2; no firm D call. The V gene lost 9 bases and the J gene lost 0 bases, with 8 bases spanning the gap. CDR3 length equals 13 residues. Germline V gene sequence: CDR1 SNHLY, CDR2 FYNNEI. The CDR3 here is CASTPANTGELFF. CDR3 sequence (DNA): TGTGCCAGTACCCCCGCGAACACCGGGGAGCTGTTTTTT. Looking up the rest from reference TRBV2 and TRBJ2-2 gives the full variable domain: EPEVTQTPSHQVTQMGQEVILRCVPISNHLYFYWYRQILGQKVEFLVSFYNNEISEKSEIFDDQFSVERPDGSNFTLKIRSTKLEDSAMYFCASTPANTGELFFGEGSRLTVL.

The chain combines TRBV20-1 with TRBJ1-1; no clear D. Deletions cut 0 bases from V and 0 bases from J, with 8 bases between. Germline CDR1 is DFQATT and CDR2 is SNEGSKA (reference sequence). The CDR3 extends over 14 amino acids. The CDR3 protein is CSAREGSMNTEAFF. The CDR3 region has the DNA TGCAGTGCTAGAGAGGGCAGCATGAACACTGAAGCTTTCTTT.

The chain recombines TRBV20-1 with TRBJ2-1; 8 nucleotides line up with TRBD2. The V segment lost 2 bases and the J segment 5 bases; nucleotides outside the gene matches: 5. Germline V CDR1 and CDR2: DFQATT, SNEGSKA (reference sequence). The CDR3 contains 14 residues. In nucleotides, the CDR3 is TGCAGTGCTAGATTGGCGGGAGGCGACAATGAGCAGTTCTTC. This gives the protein CSARLAGGDNEQFF.

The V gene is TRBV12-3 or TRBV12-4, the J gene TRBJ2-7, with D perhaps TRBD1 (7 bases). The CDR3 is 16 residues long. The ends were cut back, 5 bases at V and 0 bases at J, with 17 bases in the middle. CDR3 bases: TGTGCCAGCAGTCCAGGGGGAGGTATCAGCTCCTACGAGCAGTACTTC. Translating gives CASSPGGGISSYEQYF.

The CDR3: CAISDGRYNEQFF. CDR3 coding DNA: TGTGCCATCAGCGACGGACGCTACAATGAGCAGTTCTTC. This chain connects TRBV10-3 to TRBJ2-1, with D uncertain. The CDR3 covers 13 residues. V shed 6 bases and J shed 3 bases, with 9 bases lying between them. Germline CDR1 ENHRY, CDR2 SYGVKD.